These T cell receptor beta chains were read from a single sample in a study of shared clonotypes between healthy human individuals. Assay: immunoSEQ multiplex PCR; the TCRdb copy retains only in-frame clones and omits some. This table has under 2.5 million clones, under 95% appearing once. Sequenced sample: naive CD4+ T cells from PBMCs. These TCRs come from a man aged 18 to 30 in good health. Some clones in this sample may be carry-over from other donors' samples. Both conserved end residues are part of each CDR3.

v_call: TRBV6-1
j_call: TRBJ2-7
cdr3_aa: CASSLAGFYEQYF

v_call: TRBV5-1
j_call: TRBJ1-4
cdr3_aa: CASSLAPLGINEKLFF

v_call: TRBV29-1
j_call: TRBJ2-5
cdr3_aa: CSDARDTDAGTQYF

v_call: TRBV7-9
j_call: TRBJ2-2
cdr3_aa: CASSLPPDRVTGELFF

v_call: TRBV19
j_call: TRBJ2-4
cdr3_aa: CASSIVGLEGGANIKNIQYF

v_call: TRBV5-1
j_call: TRBJ2-1
cdr3_aa: CASSSTGLAGGNEQFF

v_call: TRBV4-2
j_call: TRBJ2-1
cdr3_aa: CASSQDGEGPLREQFF

v_call: TRBV5-1
j_call: TRBJ2-7
cdr3_aa: CASSRPGDNEQYF

v_call: TRBV9
j_call: TRBJ2-1
cdr3_aa: CASSVGRDPPEQFF

v_call: TRBV6-5
j_call: NA
cdr3_aa: CASSYGGLRYEQYF

v_call: TRBV28
j_call: TRBJ2-2
cdr3_aa: CASRTGQGEFGELFF

v_call: TRBV7-2
j_call: TRBJ2-1
cdr3_aa: CASSIAGGIYNEQFF

v_call: TRBV28
j_call: TRBJ1-5
cdr3_aa: CASSRLLGGRSNQPQHF

v_call: TRBV29-1
j_call: TRBJ1-2
cdr3_aa: CSVDESGRVQGYTF

v_call: TRBV5-5
j_call: TRBJ1-1
cdr3_aa: CASSLTGGKFEAFF

v_call: TRBV27
j_call: TRBJ1-5
cdr3_aa: CASSLSQGPNQPQHF

v_call: TRBV7-9
j_call: TRBJ2-7
cdr3_aa: CASSSRERSSYEQYF

v_call: TRBV10-3
j_call: TRBJ2-1
cdr3_aa: CAISWGRTGGGNEQFF

v_call: TRBV4-1
j_call: TRBJ2-3
cdr3_aa: CASSQDSRRDSGRTEYF

v_call: TRBV30
j_call: TRBJ2-3
cdr3_aa: CAWSVSRTSQFTDTQYF

v_call: TRBV5-6
j_call: TRBJ1-2
cdr3_aa: CASSLLNGYTF

v_call: TRBV4-3
j_call: TRBJ1-5
cdr3_aa: CASSQFNQPQHF

v_call: TRBV19
j_call: TRBJ1-5
cdr3_aa: CATERRSNQPQHF

v_call: TRBV7-2
j_call: TRBJ1-3
cdr3_aa: CASSLSSPRNTIYF

v_call: TRBV30
j_call: TRBJ2-3
cdr3_aa: CAWSVLAGSTDTQYF

v_call: TRBV5-1
j_call: TRBJ2-5
cdr3_aa: CASSLGQGETQYF

v_call: TRBV2
j_call: TRBJ1-5
cdr3_aa: CASSRQGATQPQHF

v_call: TRBV7-3
j_call: TRBJ2-1
cdr3_aa: CASSPSAAAGGLNQFF

v_call: TRBV2
j_call: TRBJ1-2
cdr3_aa: CASSGQGVNYGYTF

v_call: TRBV30
j_call: TRBJ2-7
cdr3_aa: CAGTGGGREQYF

v_call: TRBV5-1
j_call: TRBJ2-2
cdr3_aa: CASSRDRNTGELFF

v_call: TRBV29-1
j_call: TRBJ2-5
cdr3_aa: CSVERAEETQYF

v_call: TRBV28
j_call: TRBJ1-5
cdr3_aa: CASSKDERKDRMGYQPQHF

v_call: TRBV15
j_call: TRBJ2-2
cdr3_aa: CATSIRMGLAGGPDTGELFF

v_call: TRBV28
j_call: TRBJ1-4
cdr3_aa: CASSLWGAGEKLFF

v_call: TRBV14
j_call: TRBJ1-4
cdr3_aa: CASSHRPGQYEKLFF

v_call: TRBV7-5
j_call: TRBJ2-2
cdr3_aa: CARSLAASGLAGGSGELFF

v_call: TRBV4-2
j_call: TRBJ2-7
cdr3_aa: CASSLVAGGPKAYEQYF

v_call: TRBV29-1
j_call: TRBJ2-5
cdr3_aa: CSVDRAGRAETQYF

v_call: TRBV5-1
j_call: TRBJ2-5
cdr3_aa: CASSLVSGSSETQYF

v_call: TRBV14
j_call: TRBJ2-4
cdr3_aa: CASSQDLGIQYF

v_call: TRBV7-9
j_call: TRBJ2-7
cdr3_aa: CASSLRVPHEQYF